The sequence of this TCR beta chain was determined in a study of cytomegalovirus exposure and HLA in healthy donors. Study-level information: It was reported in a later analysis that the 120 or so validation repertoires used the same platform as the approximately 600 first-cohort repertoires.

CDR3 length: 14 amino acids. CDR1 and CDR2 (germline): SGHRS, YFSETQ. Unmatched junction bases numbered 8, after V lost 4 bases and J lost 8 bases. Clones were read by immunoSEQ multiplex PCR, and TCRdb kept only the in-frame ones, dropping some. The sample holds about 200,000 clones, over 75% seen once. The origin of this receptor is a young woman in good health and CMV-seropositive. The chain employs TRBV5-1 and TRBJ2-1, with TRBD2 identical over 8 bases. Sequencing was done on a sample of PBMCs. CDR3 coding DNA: TGCGCCAGCAGCCCCGGGAGGGGGTCCTATGAGCAGTTCTTC. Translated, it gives CASSPGRGSYEQFF.